This entry lists 9 T cell receptor beta chains sequenced from one sample in a study of T cells after yellow fever vaccination. MiXCR was run by TCRdb on the 5' RACE reads, yielding one entry per CDR3 protein. Here the sample spans roughly 330,000 distinct CDR3 sequences, 4% being singletons. The material was PBMCs, obtained 5 days after the yellow fever booster vaccination. Receptor source: a man younger than 35 who received the YFV17D yellow fever vaccine.

The chain is built from TRBV7-9 and TRBJ2-1; D may be TRBD2 (7 bases). The length of the CDR3 is 17 residues. V lost 10 bases and J 3 bases, leaving 25 bases between the germline ends. The germline CDR1 and CDR2 sequences are SEHNR and FQNEAQ (reference sequence). The CDR3 region is CATLPPLGGGIYNEQFF. The CDR3 DNA is TGTGCCACCCTACCCCCCCTCGGCGGGGGCATCTACAATGAGCAGTTCTTC.

This chain connects TRBV5-1 to TRBJ2-5; D possibly uses TRBD1 or TRBD2 (5 bases each). The CDR3 has 16 residues. Germline loops: CDR1 SGHRS, CDR2 YFSETQ. Trimming shortened V by 0 bases and J by 5 bases, and 17 bases separated the two germline ends. The CDR3 DNA follows: TGCGCCAGCAGCTTGGACGAGAGGGGTCGCGGGGAGACCCAGTACTTC. The encoded protein is CASSLDERGRGETQYF.

This clonotype was counted at least ten times. The gene calls are TRBV10-1 and TRBJ2-1; perhaps D is TRBD1 or TRBD2 (5 bases each). The CDR3 length is 15 residues. Germline V gene sequence: CDR1 WNHNN, CDR2 SYGVQD (reference sequence). V lost 6 bases, J lost 0 bases, and 12 bases lay in between. CDR3 DNA sequence: TGCGCCAGCAGCGAGGTTGGGGGCTCCTACAATGAGCAGTTCTTC. This gives the protein CASSEVGGSYNEQFF.

This clonotype was counted ten times or more. This sequence joins TRBV10-3 and TRBJ1-1; no clear D. Germline V CDR1 and CDR2: ENHRY, SYGVKD. The CDR3 extends over 13 amino acids. V dropped 4 bases and J dropped 0 bases, with 6 bases sitting between them. CDR3 sequence (DNA): TGTGCCATCAGTGGGACGGTGAACACTGAAGCTTTCTTT. Translating it yields CAISGTVNTEAFF.

This clonotype has ten or more counts. This chain links TRBV11-2 with TRBJ2-2; TRBD1 matches at 8 bases. Germline CDR1 SGHAT, CDR2 FQNNGV. V lost 1 base, J lost 7 bases, and 11 bases stayed unmatched. This CDR3 has 17 residues. This chain's CDR3 is CASSLAWGRGLSGELFF. CDR3 DNA sequence: TGTGCCAGCAGCTTAGCGTGGGGCAGGGGGCTAAGCGGGGAGCTGTTTTTT.

CDR3 coding DNA: TGTGCCAGCAGCTTACAAGCGACAGGAGTCACCGGGGAGCTGTTTTTT. It specifies CASSLQATGVTGELFF. V usage is TRBV9 and J usage is TRBJ2-2; possibly TRBD1 for D (6 bases). V gave up 4 bases and J gave up 4 bases, with 17 bases separating them. This CDR3 contains 16 residues. CDR1 is SGDLS, CDR2 YYNGEE, per germline.

Ten or more counts support this clonotype. The V and J genes are TRBV7-2 and TRBJ2-2; D unclear. The V gene lost 1 base and the J gene lost 3 bases, with 3 bases spanning the gap. The CDR3 is 13 residues long. Per germline, CDR1 SGHTA and CDR2 FQGNSA. CDR3 in DNA: TGTGCCAGCAGCTTAGACTACACCGGGGAGCTGTTTTTT. It yields the protein CASSLDYTGELFF. The full variable domain, with the rest looked up from reference TRBV7-2 and TRBJ2-2, is GAGVSQSPSNKVTEKGKDVELRCDPISGHTALYWYRQSLGQGLEFLIYFQGNSAPDKSGLPSDRFSAERTGGSVSTLTIQRTQQEDSAVYLCASSLDYTGELFFGEGSRLTVL.

The chain carries TRBV10-1 and TRBJ2-7, with 12 bases lining up with TRBD2. With 6 bases clipped from V and 5 bases from J, the junction kept 8 bases outside the gene matches. Germline CDR1 and CDR2: WNHNN and SYGVQD (reference sequence). The CDR3 length is 15 residues. The CDR3 spells CASSRLAGVPHEQYV. The DNA of the CDR3 is TGCGCCAGCAGCCGACTAGCGGGGGTACCGCACGAGCAGTACGTC.

J is TRBJ2-2 and V is TRBV7-9; 10 bases line up with TRBD1. Germline values: CDR1 SEHNR, CDR2 FQNEAQ (reference sequence). The CDR3 consists of 16 residues. V shed 5 bases and J 5 bases; nucleotides not matched to a gene: 8. CDR3 in amino acids: CASSHDRGRATGELFF. CDR3 in DNA: TGTGCCAGCAGCCATGACAGGGGGCGAGCTACCGGGGAGCTGTTTTTT.